This entry features one T cell receptor beta chain sequence. Its antigen is unknown. The sample is drawn from a study of T cell responses to AZD1222 COVID-19 vaccine. Study-level points and caveats: Only a handful of AZD1222 recipients were seropositive at baseline. Clonal diversity was possibly underestimated, and the donors were mostly white British, with more females. The study sampled repertoires only after the peak T cell response.

CDR3 size: 16 residues. V lost 3 bases and J lost 4; bases outside the gene matches: 7. The germline CDR1 and CDR2 sequences are SGHAT and FQNNGV. This table comes from immunoSEQ multiplex PCR, and its TCRdb copy is limited to in-frame clones, with some not included. The sample yields about 140,000 clones, over 90% seen once. V usage is TRBV11-2 and J usage is TRBJ2-2; 8 positions agree with TRBD2. This sequence was found in an adult in good health. The specimen was peripheral blood, collected on day 0 of AZD1222 vaccination. DNA for the CDR3: TGTGCCAGCAGCTTCAGCGGGAGTGGGGGCACCGGGGAGCTGTTTTTT. It yields the protein CASSFSGSGGTGELFF.